This T cell receptor (beta chain) was documented in a study of technical replicates of blood from a few donors. The length of the CDR3 is 14 residues. V was pared by 6 bases and J by 0 bases, with 4 bases of the junction left unmatched. CDR1 is LNHDA, CDR2 SQIVND, per germline (reference sequence). The table came from immunoSEQ multiplex PCR; TCRdb's copy has only in-frame clones and leaves some out. The profile shows tens of thousands of clones, roughly 94% of them singletons. Comments on this clone: Different DNA sequences within this sample yield the same CDR3.

The chain combines TRBV19 with TRBJ1-1; 7 bases are a match to TRBD1. What was sequenced was T cells isolated from PBMCs. The TCR originated in a human donor in good health. CDR3 protein: CASRRTGLNTEAFF. In DNA form, the CDR3 reads TGTGCCAGTAGGAGGACAGGCCTGAACACTGAAGCTTTCTTT. The full variable domain, with the rest looked up from reference TRBV19 and TRBJ1-1, is DGGITQSPKYLFRKEGQNVTLSCEQNLNHDAMYWYRQDPGQGLRLIYYSQIVNDFQKGDIAEGYSVSREKKESFPLTVTSAQKNPTAFYLCASRRTGLNTEAFFGQGTRLTVV.